The next 13 T cell receptor beta chains were all read from a single sample in a study of blood T cell repertoires in COVID-19. TCRdb's table, derived via immunoSEQ multiplex PCR, lists solely in-frame clones and lacks some. The sample contains 300,000 to 450,000 clones, 89% of which appear only once. The specimen was peripheral blood. The receptor source for this set is a woman aged 25 to 39 with COVID-19, enrolled during active disease.

The count of this clone is one. This sequence joins TRBV6-5 and TRBJ1-2; TRBD1 aligns across 9 bases. The germline V gene has CDR1 MNHEY and CDR2 SVGAGI. The CDR3 length is 15 residues. V lost 6 bases to trimming and J lost 5 bases; unmatched junction nucleotides: 10. CDR3 region: CASSRAQGAGYGYTF. CDR3 in DNA: TGTGCCAGCAGCCGCGCACAGGGGGCTGGGTATGGCTACACCTTC.

This clone has more than one count but fewer than ten. The chain recombines TRBV9 with TRBJ2-5, with 12 bases that match TRBD2. The CDR3 totals 17 residues. V lost 0 bases and J lost 5; bases outside the gene matches: 8. Germline CDR1 and CDR2: SGDLS and YYNGEE. Here the CDR3 reads CASSVDPSGRARETQYF. Here the CDR3 DNA reads TGTGCCAGCAGCGTAGATCCTAGCGGGAGGGCCCGGGAGACCCAGTACTTC.

This sequence joins TRBV28 and TRBJ1-6; D gene ambiguous. V was shortened by 3 bases and J by 0 bases, with 6 bases between the two germline ends. In germline, CDR1 is MDHEN, CDR2 SYDVKM. CDR3 length equals 15 residues. CDR3 residues: CASSLGTSYNSPLHF. The CDR3 DNA follows: TGTGCCAGCAGTTTGGGCACCTCCTATAATTCACCCCTCCACTTT.

The genes are TRBV4-3 and TRBJ2-1; 13 bases fit TRBD2. The germline gives CDR1 LGHNA, CDR2 YSLEER. V was clipped by 4 bases and J by 8 bases; unmatched bases: 5. This CDR3 is 15 amino acids long. CDR3 coding DNA: TGCGCCAGCAGCCCGGGACTAGCGGGGAATTATGAGCAGTTCTTC. Residues: CASSPGLAGNYEQFF.

The chain is built from TRBV11-2 and TRBJ1-2, with TRBD1 identical over 12 bases. Germline V gene data show CDR1 as SGHAT and CDR2 as FQNNGV. This CDR3 region has 16 residues. With 2 bases clipped from V and 3 bases from J, the junction kept 4 bases outside the gene matches. CDR3 DNA sequence: TGTGCCAGCAGCTTATGGGGGACAGGGGGCGACTATGGCTACACCTTC. Translation gives CASSLWGTGGDYGYTF.

The V call is TRBV7-9, the J call TRBJ2-7; the match to TRBD1 covers 10 bases. Looked up from germline, CDR1 is SEHNR and CDR2 is FQNEAQ (reference sequence). CDR3 length equals 14 residues. V shed 10 bases, J shed 7 bases, and the junction held 13 bases outside the gene matches. The CDR3 nucleotides are TGTGCCACCCAGATGGGACAGGGGTCAGGGGAGCAGTACTTC. Amino acids: CATQMGQGSGEQYF.

This chain uses TRBV14 with TRBJ2-5, with 11 bases identical to TRBD1. The germline CDR1 and CDR2 sequences are SGHDN and FVKESK. CDR3 length equals 16 residues. After removal of 0 bases from V and 4 bases from J, the junction contained 4 bases not matched to a gene. Here the CDR3 DNA reads TGTGCCAGCAGCCAAGAGGGGGACAGGGGGAGAGAGACCCAGTACTTC. It encodes CASSQEGDRGRETQYF.

The chain combines TRBV28 with TRBJ2-1; TRBD2 matches at 12 bases. The CDR3 is 16 amino acids. Germline CDR1 reads MDHEN; CDR2 reads SYDVKM. V lost 6 bases, J lost 2 bases, and 5 bases stayed unmatched. In nucleotides, the CDR3 is TGTGCCAGCAGGGGGTGGACTAGCGGGGCCTACAATGAGCAGTTCTTC. Translation: CASRGWTSGAYNEQFF.

This clone appeared once. V gene TRBV2 combines with J gene TRBJ2-2; TRBD1 might be the D (6 bases). The V gene's germline CDR1 is SNHLY and CDR2 FYNNEI. The V end lost 10 bases, the J end lost 5 bases, and 14 bases lay between the germline ends. The CDR3 spans 13 residues. In DNA, the CDR3 is TGTGCCACCTACAGGGTACGGACCGGGGAGCTGTTTTTT. This codes for CATYRVRTGELFF. Full variable domain (rest looked up from reference TRBV2 and TRBJ2-2): EPEVTQTPSHQVTQMGQEVILRCVPISNHLYFYWYRQILGQKVEFLVSFYNNEISEKSEIFDDQFSVERPDGSNFTLKIRSTKLEDSAMYFCATYRVRTGELFFGEGSRLTVL.

The chain links TRBV7-8 to TRBJ2-7, with TRBD1 identical over 8 bases. V lost 1 base, J lost 4 bases, and 0 bases stayed unmatched. The CDR3 loop spans 13 amino acids. The germline V gene encodes CDR1 SGHVS and CDR2 FQNEAQ. CDR3 DNA: TGTGCCAGCAGCTTAGACAGGGGGTACGAGCAGTACTTC. This gives the protein CASSLDRGYEQYF.

This clone was found once. The V gene is TRBV24-1, the J gene TRBJ2-1; D is possibly TRBD2 (5 bases). CDR3 length equals 15 residues. CDR1 and CDR2 (germline): KGHDR, SFDVKD. V lost 7 bases and J lost 7, with 19 bases in between. The CDR3 reads CATRTSGNGRNEQFF. The CDR3 region has the DNA TGTGCCACCAGGACCTCGGGAAACGGTAGGAATGAGCAGTTCTTC.

V is TRBV15 and J is TRBJ2-1; TRBD2 matches 13 bases. Germline lookup yields CDR1 LNHNV and CDR2 YYDKDF (reference sequence). The CDR3 sequence is 15 residues long. Trimming cost V 3 bases and J 13 bases; bases outside gene matches: 9. The CDR3 here is CATSRAGTSGKRQFF. In DNA form, the CDR3 reads TGTGCCACCAGCAGGGCCGGGACTAGCGGGAAAAGACAGTTCTTC.

This rearrangement joins TRBV28 to TRBJ1-3; the match to TRBD1 covers 8 bases. Germline assignment: CDR1 MDHEN and CDR2 SYDVKM. This CDR3 contains 15 residues. V lost 4 bases and J lost 3; bases outside the gene matches: 5. The CDR3 DNA reads as TGTGCCAGCAGTTACCGGGACAGGAGTGGAAACACCATATATTTT. This gives the protein CASSYRDRSGNTIYF. Using reference TRBV28 and TRBJ1-3 for the parts outside the CDR3, the full variable domain is DVKVTQSSRYLVKRTGEKVFLECVQDMDHENMFWYRQDPGLGLRLIYFSYDVKMKEKGDIPEGYSVSREKKERFSLILESASTNQTSMYLCASSYRDRSGNTIYFGEGSWLTVV.